Listed below are T cell receptor beta chains from one sample, sequenced in a study of siplizumab effects on memory and regulatory T cells. Repertoires were generated with immunoSEQ multiplex PCR, while TCRdb's copy carries only in-frame clones and drops some. This table has approximately 100,000 clones, more than 90% appearing once. Sequenced sample: CD4+ T cells sorted from blood. The receptors shown here come from a human donor in good health. Some clones in this sample may be carry-over from other donors' samples. CDR3s include the opening cysteine and the closing phenylalanine or tryptophan. The D gene is left open where the match is weak. Not every row has a clone size; where given, it reads once, few, many or a size class.

TRBD1 TRBJ1-2 - TRBV5-6 TGTGCCAGCAGCTTGGCGACAGGGTACTATGGCTACACCTTC CASSLATGYYGYTF
- TRBJ1-3 - TRBV7-3 TGTGCCAGCAGCTCGGGACGGTGGGGAGCCTCTGGAAACACCATATATTTT CASSSGRWGASGNTIYF
- TRBJ1-1 - TRBV15 TGTGCCACCAGCAGAGACAGGGCTACCATGAACACTGAAGCTTTCTTT CATSRDRATMNTEAFF
- TRBJ2-7 - TRBV6-5 TGTGCCAGCAGGAGGACGGACGCCGAGCAGTACTTC CASRRTDAEQYF
TRBD2 TRBJ2-5 few TRBV19 TGTGCCAGTATGTCGAGCGGGAGTATGGAGACCCAGTACTTC CASMSSGSMETQYF
- TRBJ2-2 - TRBV7-2 TGTGCCAGCAGCTTATACCGGAACACCGGGGAGCTGTTTTTT CASSLYRNTGELFF
TRBD2 TRBJ2-7 - TRBV6-1 TGTGCCAGCAGGGGACTAGCGGGACAATACGAGCAGTACTTC CASRGLAGQYEQYF
TRBD2 TRBJ2-3 - TRBV19 TGTGCCAGTAGTACAGGACTAGCGGGAGAAGATACGCAGTATTTT CASSTGLAGEDTQYF
TRBD1 TRBJ1-5 few TRBV29-1 TGCAGCGTAGCGGACAGGTTTGATCAGCCCCAGCATTTT CSVADRFDQPQHF
TRBD2 TRBJ2-7 - TRBV6-5 TGTGCCAGCACCAGACTAGCGGGTAGCTCCTACGAGCAGTACTTC CASTRLAGSSYEQYF
TRBD2 TRBJ2-7 - TRBV7-6 TGTGCCAGCAGCTTAGTAGCGGGAGGGTTGTACGAGCAGTACTTC CASSLVAGGLYEQYF
TRBD2 TRBJ2-3 - TRBV19 TGTGCCAGTAAAGGACTAGGGAGCACAGATACGCAGTATTTT CASKGLGSTDTQYF
TRBD2 TRBJ2-2 once TRBV27 TGTGCCAGCAGGAAGGGACTAGCGGTGAACACCGGGGAGCTGTTTTTT CASRKGLAVNTGELFF
- TRBJ1-2 - TRBV6-5 TGTGCCAGCAGTTACAGAAGCCTTACAACTGGCTACACCTTC CASSYRSLTTGYTF
- TRBJ1-1 - TRBV7-7 TGTGCTAGCAGCTCCCCAACGCGCCCTGAAGCTTTCTTT CASSSPTRPEAFF
- TRBJ2-7 - TRBV28 TGTGCCAGCAGCTCCACCCCGGGACGGCCTAGCTCCTACGAGCAGTACTTC CASSSTPGRPSSYEQYF
- TRBJ2-2 - TRBV10-3 TGTGCCATCAGTGAATCAATGGCCGGGGAGCTGTTTTTT CAISESMAGELFF
TRBD2 TRBJ2-3 - TRBV14 TGTGCCAGCAGCCCCAATGGGGGACTAGCGGGGTTGGGGTCGCAGTATTTT CASSPNGGLAGLGSQYF
TRBD2 TRBJ2-1 - TRBV7-2 TGTGCCAGCAGCTCAACTAGCGGCCAATACAATGAGCAGTTCTTC CASSSTSGQYNEQFF
TRBD1 TRBJ2-5 - TRBV19 TGTGCCAGTAGTATAGACGGGACAGGGGAGGAGACCCAGTACTTC CASSIDGTGEETQYF
- TRBJ2-2 once TRBV2 TGTGCCAGCTCCAGGGAAAACACCGGGGAGCTGTTTTTT CASSRENTGELFF
- TRBJ1-3 few TRBV28 TGTGCCAGCAGCATACTACAGGGAAACTCTGGAAACACCATATATTTT CASSILQGNSGNTIYF
TRBD2 TRBJ2-1 - TRBV7-6 TGTGCCAGCAGTAGCGGGAGATGGAATGAGCAGTTCTTC CASSSGRWNEQFF
- TRBJ1-2 - TRBV2 TGTGCCAGCAGGGGGGACACCTATGGCTACACCTTC CASRGDTYGYTF
- TRBJ2-3 - TRBV2 TGTGCCAGCAGGTCGGGCAGAGGCACAGATACGCAGTATTTT CASRSGRGTDTQYF
TRBD2 TRBJ2-7 - TRBV2 TGTGCCAGCAGTGAAATGACTAGCGGACCCTACGAGCAGTACTTC CASSEMTSGPYEQYF
- TRBJ2-5 - TRBV28 TGTGCCAGCCAGCATTCCGATCAAGAGACCCAGTACTTC CASQHSDQETQYF
- TRBJ1-5 - TRBV5-4 TGTGCCAGCAGCACCGACAGAGCCAATCAGCCCCAGCATTTT CASSTDRANQPQHF
- TRBJ1-3 few TRBV29-1 TGCAGCGGCTTTCGAGGGGAGTCAAACACCATATATTTT CSGFRGESNTIYF
TRBD2 TRBJ2-1 - TRBV4-1 TGCGCCAGCAGCCAAGGACTAGCGGGAACAATGGCCCAGTTCTTC CASSQGLAGTMAQFF
- TRBJ2-5 - TRBV19 TGTGCCACAGGTGGGGAGACCCAGTACTTC CATGGETQYF
TRBD1 TRBJ2-7 - TRBV2 TGTGCCAGCAGTGCGGGACAGGGAACCTACGAGCAGTACTTC CASSAGQGTYEQYF
TRBD1 TRBJ1-5 - TRBV10-3 TGTGCCATCAGTGAGTCCTCGGGACAGGGCTATCAGCCCCAGCATTTT CAISESSGQGYQPQHF
- TRBJ2-7 - TRBV18 TGTGCCAGCTCACAGGGCAGATCCTACGAGCAGTACTTC CASSQGRSYEQYF
- TRBJ2-2 once TRBV7-6 TGTGCCAGCAGACTCGGGCGGGGGCGAGGAACCGGGGAGCTGTTTTTT CASRLGRGRGTGELFF
- TRBJ1-2 - TRBV2 TGTGCCAGCAGTGATAGGGGGGAGTCCTATGGCTACACCTTC CASSDRGESYGYTF
- TRBJ1-1 - TRBV14 TGTGCCAGCAGCCAAGAAAGTCGGCGGAGACCTCTATCGCCCACTGAAGCTTTCTTT CASSQESRRRPLSPTEAFF
- TRBJ2-5 - TRBV28 TGTGCCAGCAAACCAGGAGCACAAGAGACCCAGTACTTC CASKPGAQETQYF
- TRBJ2-6 - TRBV11-2 TGTGCCAGCAGCTTAAGCCCCCAGGTGGCTGGGGCCAACGTCCTGACTTTC CASSLSPQVAGANVLTF
- TRBJ2-5 - TRBV27 TGTGCCAGCAGTTTAAGTACAGGGTCTGGGGCGACCCAGTACTTC CASSLSTGSGATQYF
- TRBJ2-7 - TRBV9 TGTGCCAGCAACCAAACCCCGGACCCCGACGAGCAGTACTTC CASNQTPDPDEQYF
- TRBJ2-5 - TRBV2 TGTGCCAGCACTAAACCTAAAGAGACCCAGTACTTC CASTKPKETQYF
- TRBJ1-1 once TRBV18 TGTGCCAGCTCACCCCGACCCGCGGGGCTGAACACTGAAGCTTTCTTT CASSPRPAGLNTEAFF
- TRBJ2-3 - TRBV10-3 TGTGCCATCAGTGACAGCGGTCGGGCGGATACGCAGTATTTT CAISDSGRADTQYF
TRBD1 TRBJ2-5 - TRBV28 TGTGCCAGCAAAGGACAGGGGTACGAGACCCAGTACTTC CASKGQGYETQYF
TRBD2 TRBJ2-7 - TRBV5-1 TGCGCCAGCAGCAACAATCGGGGGGCCTACGAGCAGTACTTC CASSNNRGAYEQYF
TRBD1 TRBJ1-1 - TRBV27 TGTGCCAGCAGTTTAACCCCCCGACAGGGGGACACAAGGGTCGGCACTGAAGCTTTCTTT CASSLTPRQGDTRVGTEAFF
- TRBJ1-3 - TRBV9 TGTGCCAGCAGCGTAGACGGACACTTAAACACCATATATTTT CASSVDGHLNTIYF
- TRBJ2-7 once TRBV11-2 TGTGCCAGCAGCTTAGCACCGGACTCCTACGAGCAGTACTTC CASSLAPDSYEQYF
- TRBJ2-7 - TRBV7-2 TGTGCCAGCAGCTTAGGAGCAGGCTACGAGCAGTACTTC CASSLGAGYEQYF
- TRBJ1-5 many TRBV2 TGTGCCAGCAGGTGGGACACCGATCAGCCCCAGCATTTT CASRWDTDQPQHF
- TRBJ1-1 - TRBV18 TGTGCCAGCTCACCCAACTCGGACAGCACTGAAGCTTTCTTT CASSPNSDSTEAFF